This T cell receptor (beta chain) was recovered during a study of CD8 T cells in ankylosing spondylitis. The table lists this clonotype with a few counts. The antigen is unknown. This CDR3 has 13 amino acids. Per germline, CDR1 SEHNR and CDR2 FQNEAQ (reference sequence). Deletions cut 5 bases from V and 6 bases from J, with 10 bases between. Molecular-barcoded quantitative 5'-RACE produced these TCR beta libraries. A single record per CDR3 protein comes from TCRdb applying MiXCR to the 5' RACE reads. This sample carries approximately 250,000 distinct CDR3 sequences, 10% to 13% of them seen once, and the ten largest clones take about 3%. Broader study findings: Certain motif variants had earlier appeared in reactive arthritis synovial fluid and blood. Enrichment of disease-linked clones was reportedly significant in matched ankylosing spondylitis synovial fluid.

The sample consisted of blood, either unsorted or a sorted T cell fraction (not recorded which). This TCR was recovered from a male donor with ankylosing spondylitis or in good health (not recorded which). The chain recombines TRBV7-9 with TRBJ2-2, with D hard to call. CDR3 in amino acids: CASSPPASGELFF. The CDR3, as DNA: TGTGCCAGCAGCCCCCCCGCATCCGGGGAGCTGTTTTTT.